The 9 T cell receptor beta chains below come from one sample, sequenced in a study of T cell responses to AZD1222 COVID-19 vaccine. Produced via immunoSEQ multiplex PCR; TCRdb's table is partial and in-frame only. Here the sample spans more than 50,000 clones, about four fifths being singletons. The material was peripheral blood, obtained on day 0 of MenACWY control vaccination. These receptor sequences come from an adult in good health.

The J gene is TRBJ2-5, the V gene TRBV28; 8 bases agree with TRBD2. The CDR3 consists of 14 residues. J was trimmed by 1 base and V by 3 bases; bases with no gene match: 1. Per germline, CDR1 MDHEN and CDR2 SYDVKM. CDR3 amino acids: CASSLREAQETQYF. CDR3 DNA sequence: TGTGCCAGCAGTTTGCGGGAGGCCCAAGAGACCCAGTACTTC. Full variable domain (remainder filled in from reference TRBV28 and TRBJ2-5): DVKVTQSSRYLVKRTGEKVFLECVQDMDHENMFWYRQDPGLGLRLIYFSYDVKMKEKGDIPEGYSVSREKKERFSLILESASTNQTSMYLCASSLREAQETQYFGPGTRLLVL.

V gene TRBV30 combines with J gene TRBJ1-4, with D tentatively TRBD1 (6 bases). Germline assignment: CDR1 GTSNPN and CDR2 SVGIG (reference sequence). The V end lost 3 bases, the J end lost 3 bases, and 17 bases lay between the germline ends. This CDR3 has 16 amino acids. CDR3 DNA: TGTGCCTGGAGCCAACCCCGGACAGCCTCTAATGAAAAACTGTTTTTT. It is translated as CAWSQPRTASNEKLFF.

This rearrangement joins TRBV10-2 to TRBJ2-2, with 12 bases fitting TRBD1. Trimming removed 2 bases from V and 8 bases from J; junction bases left unmatched: 12. CDR3 length equals 18 residues. Germline lookup yields CDR1 WSHSY and CDR2 SAAADI. In DNA form, the CDR3 reads TGCGCCAGCAGTGAGCCAAAGGCCGGGACAGGGGGCCGTGGGGAGCTGTTTTTT. Translating it yields CASSEPKAGTGGRGELFF.

This chain links TRBV5-5 with TRBJ1-2; D not resolved. Trimming took off 1 base at V and 0 bases at J, with 7 bases between the two ends. Germline CDR1 is SGHKS and CDR2 is YYEKEE (reference sequence). The CDR3 totals 14 residues. The CDR3 nucleotides are TGTGCCAGCAGCTTGTTCGACTCTAACTATGGCTACACCTTC. Protein: CASSLFDSNYGYTF. The complete variable domain, with remaining parts taken from reference TRBV5-5 and TRBJ1-2, reads DAGVTQSPTHLIKTRGQQVTLRCSPISGHKSVSWYQQVLGQGPQFIFQYYEKEERGRGNFPDRFSARQFPNYSSELNVNALLLGDSALYLCASSLFDSNYGYTFGSGTRLTVV.

The chain uses TRBV25-1 and TRBJ1-2; D might be TRBD1 (6 bases). The CDR3 is 12 residues long. The germline V gene has CDR1 MGHDK and CDR2 SYGVNS. V lost 4 bases to trimming and J lost 4 bases, with 7 bases between them. The CDR3 DNA follows: TGTGCCAGCAGTGTGGACAGCTATGGCTACACCTTC. This codes for CASSVDSYGYTF.

This chain joins TRBV7-3 and TRBJ2-1; D is ambiguous. This CDR3 is built from 11 residues. V was clipped by 5 bases and J by 12 bases, with 11 bases between them. Germline loops: CDR1 SGHTA, CDR2 FQGTGA. The chain's CDR3 is CASSSGYGQFF. DNA of the CDR3: TGTGCCAGCAGCAGTGGGTACGGGCAGTTCTTC.

This clone was seen only once. The chain's CDR3 is CASSPGGPSLNEQYF. The CDR3 DNA follows: TGTGCCAGCAGCCCAGGGGGTCCCTCCTTAAACGAGCAGTACTTC. The J gene is TRBJ2-7, the V gene TRBV7-2; 7 bases fit TRBD1. Germline loops: CDR1 SGHTA, CDR2 FQGNSA. This CDR3 region has 15 residues. V gave up 5 bases and J gave up 5 bases; unmatched junction bases: 12.

The V and J genes are TRBV29-1 and TRBJ2-5; 8 bases line up with TRBD2. The trim removed 3 bases at V and 5 bases at J, leaving 8 bases unmatched. Germline V gene data show CDR1 as SQVTM and CDR2 as ANQGSEA. The CDR3 length is 14 residues. The CDR3 DNA sequence: TGCAGCGTTGAGAGTCGGACTAGCTTCGAGACCCAGTACTTC. It yields the protein CSVESRTSFETQYF.

This clone was observed a single time. The chain combines TRBV15 with TRBJ2-1; 7 positions match TRBD2. CDR1 and CDR2 (germline): LNHNV, YYDKDF (reference sequence). The CDR3 sequence is 19 residues long. Trimming cost V 0 bases and J 5 bases; bases outside gene matches: 16. The CDR3 DNA is TGTGCCACCAGCAGAGATTTCCCCGACTCAGCGGGGAATCACAATGAGCAGTTCTTC. This sequence encodes CATSRDFPDSAGNHNEQFF.